One and the same sample provided the 12 T cell receptor beta chains below, sequenced in a study of CXCR3-negative and CXCR3-positive naive CD8 T cells. cDNA libraries for TRB were generated by 5' RACE incorporating UMI labels. Using the 5' RACE reads, TCRdb records one entry per CDR3 protein without DNA. The sample table includes about 62,000 distinct CDR3 sequences. Sequences were obtained from naive CXCR3- CD8+ T cells from blood. Subset indicated: CD45RO-CCR7+CD27+CD95- naive CD8+ T cells lacking CXCR3 (TNR3-). All receptors come from a human donor in good health. Some clones in this sample may be carry-over from other donors' samples.

The V call is TRBV6-6, the J call TRBJ1-3; TCRdb's assignment of TRBD1 cannot be checked, as there is no DNA. CDR3 length: 15 amino acids. The germline CDR1 and CDR2 sequences are MNHNY and SVGAGI (reference sequence). Here the CDR3 reads CASSKTDSGGNTIYF.

The CDR3 spells CSATDSWTGELFF. V gene TRBV20-1 combines with J gene TRBJ2-2; TCRdb calls TRBD1, which cannot be checked without DNA. This CDR3 comprises 13 residues. Germline assignment: CDR1 DFQATT and CDR2 SNEGSKA (reference sequence).

The J gene is TRBJ1-6, the V gene TRBV7-6. The CDR3 totals 17 residues. Germline loops: CDR1 SGHVS, CDR2 FNYEAQ. This chain's CDR3 is CASSLDTRSSYNSPLHF.

The chain couples TRBV4-2 to TRBJ2-1; TCRdb indicates TRBD2, and absent DNA this call remains unverified. The CDR3 runs to 18 residues. Germline loops: CDR1 LGHNA, CDR2 YNFKEQ. CDR3 amino acids: CASSQEVWVAGGIVEQFF.

J is TRBJ2-1 and V is TRBV2; the TRBD2 assignment by TCRdb is unverifiable without DNA. This CDR3 region has 17 residues. Germline lookup yields CDR1 SNHLY and CDR2 FYNNEI. The CDR3 spells CASSEVGLEVGYNEQFF.

The chain is built from TRBV5-5 and TRBJ2-7; TCRdb calls TRBD2, which cannot be checked without DNA. The germline V gene has CDR1 SGHKS and CDR2 YYEKEE (reference sequence). This CDR3 is built from 16 residues. The CDR3 sequence is CASSFSGRPITYEQYF.

The chain's CDR3 is CASSLDRGTPSYGYTF. V gene TRBV11-3 combines with J gene TRBJ1-2; TCRdb designates TRBD1, a call that cannot be tested without DNA. CDR1 SGHNT and CDR2 YENEEA come from the germline V gene. This CDR3 has 16 amino acids.

This rearrangement joins TRBV29-1 to TRBJ2-7. Germline values: CDR1 SQVTM, CDR2 ANQGSEA. This CDR3 contains 13 residues. The CDR3 region is CSVEDLVGYEQYF.

The chain has TRBV28 and TRBJ2-7. The CDR3 has 15 residues. Germline CDR1 is MDHEN and CDR2 is SYDVKM. The CDR3 region is CASRPFTGNPYEQYF.

The CDR3 loop is CASSRGGDPKNIQYF. This chain uses TRBV7-9 with TRBJ2-4; the D call from TCRdb, TRBD2, cannot be confirmed without DNA. From germline, CDR1 is SEHNR and CDR2 FQNEAQ (reference sequence). This CDR3 contains 15 residues.

The chain joins TRBV4-3 to TRBJ2-3; TCRdb returns TRBD2, unconfirmable since there is no DNA. The CDR3 extends over 16 amino acids. Looked up from germline, CDR1 is LGHNA and CDR2 is YSLEER. The CDR3 protein is CASSHGIAEGTDTQYF.

The chain is built from TRBV3-1 and TRBJ2-5; TCRdb's D gene call, TRBD2, goes unchecked for lack of DNA. This CDR3 region has 16 residues. CDR1 and CDR2 (germline): LGHDT, YNNKEL (reference sequence). The CDR3: CASSQVKRRSGETQYF.